Described below is a single TCR beta chain sequence and its context. The entry originates in a study of blood T cell repertoires in COVID-19. Using immunoSEQ multiplex PCR, the repertoire was profiled, and TCRdb retains in-frame clones only, with some absent. The table has 200,000 or so clones, 65% to 85% seen once. The CDR3 consists of 15 residues. V was pared by 5 bases and J by 1 base, with 11 bases between. Germline CDR1 is SGHVS and CDR2 is FQNEAQ. Sequenced sample: PBMCs or T cells enriched from blood (not recorded which). The receptor comes from a middle-aged man who had recovered from COVID-19. This chain uses TRBV7-8 with TRBJ2-2; D gene unclear. CDR3 coding DNA: TGTGCCAGCAGCCCCAATCACAGGAACACCGGGGAGCTGTTTTTT. This encodes CASSPNHRNTGELFF.